The 7 T cell receptor beta chains presented below share a single source sample, sequenced in a study of blood T cell repertoires in COVID-19. Here immunoSEQ multiplex PCR was the method, and the copy in TCRdb shows in-frame clones only, minus some. The sample yields tens of thousands of clones, roughly 85% seen once. Sequencing used peripheral blood. The origin of the receptors is a woman of 80 years or more with active or convalescent COVID-19.

The V and J genes are TRBV30 and TRBJ2-5; a possible D gene is TRBD2 (6 bases). Deletions cut 3 bases from V and 5 bases from J, with 25 bases between. Germline CDR1 reads GTSNPN; CDR2 reads SVGIG (reference sequence). CDR3 length: 17 amino acids. DNA for the CDR3: TGTGCCTGGAGGGGGGGACTCCGGGACCCCCGGGGGGAGACCCAGTACTTC. Its translation is CAWRGGLRDPRGETQYF.

This clone was detected only once. CDR3 nucleotides: TGTGCCAGCTCACCCGGACAGGACAATCAGCCCCAGCATTTT. It codes for CASSPGQDNQPQHF. V is TRBV18 and J is TRBJ1-5; TRBD1 matches 7 bases. Germline loops: CDR1 KGHSH, CDR2 LQKENI. J gave up 3 bases and V 3 bases, and 2 bases lay outside the gene matches. The CDR3 sequence is 14 residues long. Using reference TRBV18 and TRBJ1-5 for the parts outside the CDR3, the full variable domain is NAGVMQNPRHLVRRRGQEARLRCSPMKGHSHVYWYRQLPEEGLKFMVYLQKENIIDESGMPKERFSAEFPKEGPSILRIQQVVRGDSAAYFCASSPGQDNQPQHFGDGTRLSIL.

The V and J genes are TRBV5-6 and TRBJ1-2, with 7 bases fitting TRBD1. The V and J ends lost 3 bases and 6 bases, in that order; junction bases with no gene match: 11. Per the germline V gene, CDR1 is SGHDT and CDR2 is YYEEEE. The CDR3 loop spans 15 amino acids. CDR3 in amino acids: CASSSPGQRTNGYTF. CDR3 coding DNA: TGTGCCAGCAGCTCTCCGGGACAGCGAACCAATGGCTACACCTTC.

The rearrangement uses TRBV7-9 and TRBJ2-2; 9 bases agree with TRBD1. Losses at the gene ends were 5 bases for V and 3 bases for J; bases not matched to a gene: 7. CDR1 SEHNR and CDR2 FQNEAQ come from the germline V gene (reference sequence). The CDR3 runs to 16 residues. This chain's CDR3 is CASSLLRDRDTGELFF. The CDR3 DNA follows: TGTGCCAGCAGCCTCCTCCGGGACAGGGACACCGGGGAGCTGTTTTTT.

The chain uses TRBV7-3 and TRBJ2-2; the D gene is possibly TRBD1 (6 bases). CDR3 length equals 14 residues. Trimming shortened V by 8 bases and J by 2 bases, and 12 bases separated the two germline ends. In germline, CDR1 is SGHTA, CDR2 FQGTGA. CDR3 in DNA: TGTGCCAGCTCTAGGGGGAGAAACACCGGGGAGCTGTTTTTT. Translated: CASSRGRNTGELFF.

The sample holds one count of this clone. This rearrangement joins TRBV28 to TRBJ1-3; D might be TRBD1 (6 bases). Germline V gene lookup returns CDR1 MDHEN and CDR2 SYDVKM. This CDR3 is 16 amino acids long. V lost 5 bases, J lost 4 bases, and 18 bases lay in between. CDR3 sequence (DNA): TGTGCCAGCAGTCCCGCCCGGGGGGCACCCGGAAACACCATATATTTT. Protein product: CASSPARGAPGNTIYF.

This chain uses TRBV7-9 with TRBJ2-1; D is uncertain. CDR3 size: 13 residues. CDR1 and CDR2 from the germline V gene are SEHNR and FQNEAQ (reference sequence). V was shortened by 2 bases and J by 8 bases, with 10 bases between the two germline ends. The CDR3 coding sequence is TGTGCCAGCAGCTTAATATCCCTCGATGAGCAGTTCTTC. Translating it yields CASSLISLDEQFF.